Given below is one TCR beta chain in context. This specimen comes from a study of T-cell memory formation after mild COVID-19. TCRdb re-called the 5' RACE reads with MiXCR, one entry per CDR3 protein. The sample has about half a million distinct CDR3 sequences; roughly 18% are singletons. The sequence was obtained from an adult woman who had mild COVID-19 (a few samples of this study predate the infection). Cell type and time point are not known. The sample was PBMCs or a T cell subset sorted from them (not recorded which).

For the CDR3, the DNA is TGTGCCACCAGTGATGCGCTAGCGGGAGGGAGCAGGGAGCAGTTCTTC. It is translated as CATSDALAGGSREQFF. This sequence joins TRBV24-1 and TRBJ2-1; 12 bases align to TRBD2. CDR3 size: 16 residues. V was pared by 3 bases and J by 10 bases, with 9 bases of the junction left unmatched. Germline-derived CDR1 and CDR2 are KGHDR and SFDVKD.